These 2 T cell receptor beta chains share one sample of origin, sequenced in a study of CD4 T cells in relation to SARS-CoV-2 and coronaviruses. Assay: immunoSEQ multiplex PCR; the TCRdb copy retains only in-frame clones and omits some. The sample lists about 12,000 clones; approximately 80% were seen once. CD4+ T cells from unexposed donors were obtained before the COVID-19 pandemic (2011-2018). The cells were cultured for under twelve days before CD4+ T cells were isolated. Their cognate antigens are unknown. The sequenced sample was CD4+ T cells from PBMCs, cultured in vitro. Receptors originate from a human donor in good health.

The chain joins TRBV19 to TRBJ2-1, with no clear D. Per germline, CDR1 LNHDA and CDR2 SQIVND (reference sequence). CDR3 size: 13 residues. Between the trimmed V and J ends, which lost 5 bases and 0 bases, there was a span of 5 bases. CDR3: CASSPNSYNEQFF. DNA for the CDR3: TGTGCCAGTAGTCCTAACTCCTACAATGAGCAGTTCTTC.

The chain combines TRBV27 with TRBJ2-3; 11 bases align to TRBD2. Per the germline V gene, CDR1 is MNHEY and CDR2 is SMNVEV (reference sequence). This CDR3 comprises 14 residues. Germline trimming cut 5 bases from V and 4 bases from J; bases unmatched to any gene: 2. CDR3 region: CASSVLAGADTQYF. CDR3 bases: TGTGCCAGCAGTGTACTAGCGGGAGCAGATACGCAGTATTTT.